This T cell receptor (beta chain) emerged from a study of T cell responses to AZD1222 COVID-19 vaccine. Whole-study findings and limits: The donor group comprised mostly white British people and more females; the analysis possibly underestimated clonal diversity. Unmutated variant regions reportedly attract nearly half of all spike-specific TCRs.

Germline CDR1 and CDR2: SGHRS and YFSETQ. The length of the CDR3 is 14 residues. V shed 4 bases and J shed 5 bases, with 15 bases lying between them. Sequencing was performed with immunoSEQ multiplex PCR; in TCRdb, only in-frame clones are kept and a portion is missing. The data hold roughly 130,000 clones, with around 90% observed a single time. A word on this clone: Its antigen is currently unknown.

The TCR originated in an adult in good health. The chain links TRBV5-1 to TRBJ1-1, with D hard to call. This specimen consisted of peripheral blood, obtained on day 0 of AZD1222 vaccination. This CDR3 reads CASSHQVLGTEAFF. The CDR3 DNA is TGCGCCAGCAGCCACCAGGTATTGGGGACTGAAGCTTTCTTT.